These 4 T cell receptor beta chains came from one sample sequenced in a study of glioma-infiltrating T cells after dendritic cell vaccination. Method: immunoSEQ multiplex PCR; TCRdb's copy keeps in-frame clones and lacks some. The profile shows 25,000 to 35,000 clones, roughly nine tenths of them singletons. Specimen: blood, collected before dendritic cell vaccination. The receptors here all came from a human donor with glioblastoma.

The V and J genes are TRBV5-6 and TRBJ1-5, with D possibly TRBD1 on 6 matching bases. The V gene's germline CDR1 is SGHDT and CDR2 YYEEEE. The CDR3 contains 15 residues. The germline V and J ends were trimmed by 4 bases and 4 bases, with 15 bases remaining between them. The DNA for the CDR3 is TGTGCCAGCAGCAGGGGGGGCGTGTGGAATCAGCCCCAGCATTTT. It codes for CASSRGGVWNQPQHF.

This CDR3 is CASSKIKGQETQYF. For the CDR3, the DNA is TGTGCCAGCAGCAAGATCAAGGGGCAAGAGACCCAGTACTTC. J is TRBJ2-5 and V is TRBV21-1; the table's TRBD1 call for D was not verified on the DNA. TRBV21-1 is a pseudogene locus. This CDR3 is 14 amino acids long.

This rearrangement joins TRBV5-4 to TRBJ1-1; TRBD1 agrees at 10 bases. Germline CDR1 reads SGHNT; CDR2 reads YYREEE (reference sequence). The CDR3 covers 16 residues. V shed 4 bases, J shed 0 bases, and the junction held 6 bases outside the gene matches. The chain's CDR3 is CASSPGTGALNTEAFF. CDR3 nucleotides: TGTGCCAGCAGCCCCGGGACAGGGGCTTTGAACACTGAAGCTTTCTTT.

The chain carries TRBV5-4 and TRBJ2-2; maybe TRBD1 (5 bases). V lost 0 bases and J lost 5, with 11 bases in between. The CDR3 covers 15 residues. CDR1 SGHNT and CDR2 YYREEE come from the germline V gene (reference sequence). CDR3 protein: CASSLEGRGTGELFF. DNA for the CDR3: TGTGCCAGCAGCTTGGAGGGTAGGGGAACCGGGGAGCTGTTTTTT.